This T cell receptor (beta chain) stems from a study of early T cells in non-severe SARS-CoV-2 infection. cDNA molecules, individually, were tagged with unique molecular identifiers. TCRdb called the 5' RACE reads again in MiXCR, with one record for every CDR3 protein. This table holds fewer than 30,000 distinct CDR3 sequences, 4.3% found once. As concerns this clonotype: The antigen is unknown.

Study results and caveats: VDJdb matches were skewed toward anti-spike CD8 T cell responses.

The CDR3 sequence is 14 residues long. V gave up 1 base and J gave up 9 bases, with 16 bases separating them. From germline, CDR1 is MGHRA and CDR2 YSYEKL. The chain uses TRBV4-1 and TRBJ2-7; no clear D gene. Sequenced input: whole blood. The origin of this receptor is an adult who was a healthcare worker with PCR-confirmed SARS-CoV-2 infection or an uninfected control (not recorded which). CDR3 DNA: TGCGCCAGCAGCCAAGTACTCGCGGTGGATGGGCAGTACTTC. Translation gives CASSQVLAVDGQYF.